Each of the 16 T cell receptor beta chains below was sequenced from the same sample in a study of shared clonotypes between healthy human individuals. This table comes from immunoSEQ multiplex PCR, and its TCRdb copy is limited to in-frame clones, with some not included. The sample consists of about 1.1 million clones, 75% to 80% of them appearing once. The specimen sequenced was memory CD4+ T cells from PBMCs. Indicated subset: CD45RA-negative fraction. These receptors were taken from a man between 18 and 29 years old in good health. Some clones in this sample may be carry-over from other donors' samples.

This chain connects TRBV28 to TRBJ2-1; no definite D call. The germline V gene encodes CDR1 MDHEN and CDR2 SYDVKM. This CDR3 is built from 15 residues. With 3 bases removed from V and 1 base from J, the gap between germline ends came to 10 bases. The CDR3, as DNA: TGTGCCAGCAGTTTGGGCCTGGGGTCCTACAATGAGCAGTTCTTC. This codes for CASSLGLGSYNEQFF. Full variable domain (missing parts from reference TRBV28 and TRBJ2-1): DVKVTQSSRYLVKRTGEKVFLECVQDMDHENMFWYRQDPGLGLRLIYFSYDVKMKEKGDIPEGYSVSREKKERFSLILESASTNQTSMYLCASSLGLGSYNEQFFGPGTRLTVL.

This chain's CDR3 is CASSPRTPTSYEQYF. The CDR3 bases are TGTGCCAGTAGTCCCCGGACCCCAACCTCCTACGAGCAGTACTTC. The rearrangement uses TRBV19 and TRBJ2-7; D is unclear. Deletions cut 5 bases from V and 0 bases from J, with 14 bases between. The V gene's germline CDR1 is LNHDA and CDR2 SQIVND (reference sequence). The CDR3 runs 15 residues.

Ten or more counts support this clone. The genes are TRBV27 and TRBJ1-2; 9 positions match TRBD1. The germline gives CDR1 MNHEY, CDR2 SMNVEV (reference sequence). The trim removed 2 bases at V and 8 bases at J, leaving 3 bases unmatched. This CDR3 has 13 amino acids. This chain's CDR3 is CASSLTGGDGYTF. The CDR3 DNA is TGTGCCAGCAGTTTAACAGGGGGCGACGGCTACACCTTC.

The chain employs TRBV4-1 and TRBJ1-1, with D maybe TRBD1 (6 bases). The germline CDR1 and CDR2 sequences are MGHRA and YSYEKL. The CDR3 is 14 residues long. V lost 4 bases to trimming and J lost 5 bases, with 14 bases between them. The CDR3 bases are TGCGCCAGCAGCCCTGCTGGGGGGCGAACTGAAGCTTTCTTT. Translation: CASSPAGGRTEAFF.

This clone showed up just once. A far bigger clonotype differs at one base, so this is likely a read error. The gene calls are TRBV30 and TRBJ2-7, with 7 bases lining up with TRBD2. The junction had 6 bases not matched to a gene; V was cut back by 5 bases and J by 2 bases. CDR3 length: 13 amino acids. CDR1 GTSNPN and CDR2 SVGIG come from the germline V gene (reference sequence). CDR3 residues: CAWRLADAYEQYF. In DNA, the CDR3 is TGTGCCTGGCGGCTAGCGGACGCCTACGAGCAGTACTTC. Full variable domain (outside the CDR3, taken from reference TRBV30 and TRBJ2-7): SQTIHQWPATLVQPVGSPLSLECTVEGTSNPNLYWYRQAAGRGLQLLFYSVGIGQISSEVPQNLSASRPQDRQFILSSKKLLLSDSGFYLCAWRLADAYEQYFGPGTRLTVT.

The genes are TRBV7-6 and TRBJ2-1, with TRBD2 matching over 10 bases. The CDR3 is made up of 17 amino acids. J was trimmed by 7 bases and V by 1 base; bases with no gene match: 10. Germline CDR1 is SGHVS and CDR2 is FNYEAQ. The DNA for the CDR3 is TGTGCCAGCAGCTTAGGACTAGCGGGCCTAGGTTGGAATGAGCAGTTCTTC. It encodes CASSLGLAGLGWNEQFF.

Notes on this clone: This likely stems from a read error, as it lies one base from a far larger clone. The chain recombines TRBV9 with TRBJ2-3, with D hard to call. Germline values: CDR1 SGDLS, CDR2 YYNGEE. Trimming left V 4 bases short and J 2 bases short, with 2 bases between. The length of the CDR3 is 11 residues. The CDR3 region has the DNA TGTGCCAGCAGCTACACAGATACGCAGTATTTT. Amino acid sequence: CASSYTDTQYF.

Worth noting for this clone: A much larger clonotype is one base distant, so this may be a read error. The gene calls are TRBV5-4 and TRBJ2-1; the match to TRBD2 covers 14 bases. CDR1 is SGHNT and CDR2 is YYREEE in the germline V gene (reference sequence). The V gene end was trimmed by 4 bases and the J gene end by 8 bases; junction bases not matched to a gene: 5. The CDR3 runs to 15 residues. In nucleotides, the CDR3 is TGTGCCAGCAGCGTAGGGACTAGCGGGAGCTATGAGCAGTTCTTC. This codes for CASSVGTSGSYEQFF.

The V call is TRBV2, the J call TRBJ1-5; D uncertain. The CDR3 loop spans 13 amino acids. The germline V gene has CDR1 SNHLY and CDR2 FYNNEI. Trimming took 7 bases from V and 2 from J, leaving 9 bases between them. The CDR3 region is CASTRDGNQPQHF. For the CDR3, the DNA is TGTGCCAGCACAAGAGACGGCAATCAGCCCCAGCATTTT.

The rearrangement joins TRBV6-1 to TRBJ2-5; 9 bases are a match to TRBD1. V lost 5 bases and J lost 0; bases outside the gene matches: 1. Per germline, CDR1 MNHNS and CDR2 SASEGT. This CDR3 comprises 14 residues. CDR3 sequence reads: CASSRQGDQETQYF. As DNA, the CDR3 is TGTGCCAGCAGTCGACAGGGGGACCAAGAGACCCAGTACTTC.

This chain links TRBV6-5 with TRBJ1-4; no firm D call. The germline V and J ends were trimmed by 7 bases and 0 bases, with 9 bases remaining between them. CDR1 MNHEY and CDR2 SVGAGI come from the germline V gene. CDR3 length: 14 amino acids. The CDR3 reads CASKIVATNEKLFF. Here the CDR3 DNA reads TGTGCCAGCAAGATTGTTGCAACTAATGAAAAACTGTTTTTT.

Concerning this clone itself: One end of the junction does not line up with germline, which may come from a read error. The V and J genes are TRBV9 and TRBJ2-2; D could derive from TRBD1 or TRBD2 (5 bases each). The V gene's germline CDR1 is SGDLS and CDR2 YYNGEE. The CDR3 covers 15 residues. The CDR3 region is CASSFGTSKTGELFF. In nucleotides, the CDR3 is TGTGCCAGCAGCTTCGGGACCTCGAAGACCGGGGAGCTGTTTTTT.

The chain employs TRBV2 and TRBJ2-1, with D possibly TRBD1 on 5 matching bases. Trimming removed 5 bases from V and 7 bases from J, with 9 bases in between. This CDR3 spans 12 amino acids. The germline gives CDR1 SNHLY, CDR2 FYNNEI. The CDR3: CASSPGWNEQFF. The CDR3 DNA reads TGTGCCAGCAGTCCAGGGTGGAATGAGCAGTTCTTC.

V and J are TRBV30 and TRBJ1-2; D gene ambiguous. The germline V gene encodes CDR1 GTSNPN and CDR2 SVGIG (reference sequence). V was pared by 1 base and J by 4 bases, with 10 bases between. CDR3 size: 13 residues. CDR3 nucleotide sequence: TGTGCCTGGAGTGAGAATTCACCCTATGGCTACACCTTC. Encoded protein: CAWSENSPYGYTF.

Turning to this clone: The sample carries other DNA sequences with the same CDR3. This sequence joins TRBV7-2 and TRBJ2-3; 7 positions agree with TRBD1. V was clipped by 1 base and J by 4 bases; unmatched bases: 2. This CDR3 is built from 14 residues. Germline V gene data show CDR1 as SGHTA and CDR2 as FQGNSA. CDR3 amino acids: CASSLGQGADTQYF. The DNA of the CDR3 is TGTGCCAGCAGCTTAGGACAGGGAGCAGATACGCAGTATTTT.

The chain combines TRBV6-6 with TRBJ1-5; maybe TRBD1 (6 bases). Deletions cut 6 bases from V and 0 bases from J, with 15 bases between. Germline-derived CDR1 and CDR2 are MNHNY and SVGAGI (reference sequence). This CDR3 has 16 amino acids. The CDR3 DNA follows: TGTGCCAGCAGCCACACAAGACAGGCTAGCAATCAGCCCCAGCATTTT. Encoded protein: CASSHTRQASNQPQHF.